These 19 T cell receptor beta chains were sequenced from one sample in a study of naive and memory T cell subsets. The beta constant-region primer was an equimolar mix of two oligonucleotides covering TRBC1 and TRBC2. TCRdb redid the calling of the UMI-ligation and nested PCR reads with MiXCR, one entry per CDR3 protein. The repertoire consists of 130,000 to 150,000 distinct CDR3 sequences, with over 15% occurring once and the leading ten covering about 0.15%. The sample consisted of naive CD4+ T cells from blood. The receptor source for this set is a human donor in good health.

This clonotype was seen only a few times. The gene calls are TRBV6-4 and TRBJ2-1; D is possibly TRBD1 or TRBD2 (6 bases each). V was pared by 0 bases and J by 4 bases, with 10 bases between. The CDR3 spans 15 residues. Per the germline V gene, CDR1 is MRHNA and CDR2 is SNTAGT. The CDR3 region has the DNA TGTGCCAGCAGTGACTCAGGAGGGGGGTACAATGAGCAGTTCTTC. Its translation: CASSDSGGGYNEQFF.

This chain uses TRBV20-1 with TRBJ2-7, with TRBD2 as a possible D gene (5 bases). The CDR3 runs 14 residues. CDR1 is DFQATT, CDR2 SNEGSKA, per germline (reference sequence). Between the trimmed V and J ends, which lost 0 bases and 0 bases, there was a span of 9 bases. CDR3 sequence reads: CSAREAESSYEQYF. In DNA form, the CDR3 reads TGCAGTGCTAGAGAAGCGGAGAGCTCCTACGAGCAGTACTTC.

This clonotype was counted a few times. The J gene is TRBJ2-3, the V gene TRBV2; 11 bases agree with TRBD2. The CDR3 is 16 residues long. Germline CDR1 is SNHLY and CDR2 is FYNNEI. J was trimmed by 5 bases and V by 7 bases; bases with no gene match: 11. The chain's CDR3 is CASILSGTSGGDTQYF. CDR3 coding DNA: TGTGCCAGCATCCTAAGCGGGACTAGCGGCGGAGATACGCAGTATTTT.

This clonotype was counted only a few times. This chain links TRBV2 with TRBJ1-1, with TRBD1 as a possible D gene (6 bases). CDR1 SNHLY and CDR2 FYNNEI come from the germline V gene. This CDR3 has 18 residues. The ends were cut back, 0 bases at V and 1 base at J, with 18 bases in the middle. In DNA form, the CDR3 reads TGTGCCAGCAGTGAAGCGCGATTGACAGGAAAACCGAACACTGAAGCTTTCTTT. Translated: CASSEARLTGKPNTEAFF.

This rearrangement joins TRBV6-6 to TRBJ2-1, with TRBD2 as a possible D gene (6 bases). Germline values: CDR1 MNHNY, CDR2 SVGAGI (reference sequence). The CDR3 has 17 residues. V shed 6 bases and J shed 2 bases, with 20 bases lying between them. The DNA of the CDR3 is TGTGCCAGCAGATCCTTCGGTAGCGGAGGGGCCTACAATGAGCAGTTCTTC. Translating gives CASRSFGSGGAYNEQFF.

The rearrangement links TRBV5-1 to TRBJ2-1, with no clear D. V was shortened by 1 base and J by 0 bases, with 11 bases between the two germline ends. CDR1 SGHRS and CDR2 YFSETQ come from the germline V gene. The CDR3 consists of 16 residues. CDR3 coding DNA: TGCGCCAGCAGCTTGTCCGGCAGCTACTCCTACAATGAGCAGTTCTTC. Translated, it gives CASSLSGSYSYNEQFF. Supplemented by reference TRBV5-1 and TRBJ2-1, the full variable domain reads KAGVTQTPRYLIKTRGQQVTLSCSPISGHRSVSWYQQTPGQGLQFLFEYFSETQRNKGNFPGRFSGRQFSNSRSEMNVSTLELGDSALYLCASSLSGSYSYNEQFFGPGTRLTVL.

V is TRBV11-2 and J is TRBJ2-2, with 7 bases matching TRBD1. Germline assignment: CDR1 SGHAT and CDR2 FQNNGV. The CDR3 spans 15 residues. The ends lost 5 bases at V and 0 bases at J; junction bases unmatched: 3. In DNA, the CDR3 is TGTGCCAGCAGCCCGACAGGGCCGAACACCGGGGAGCTGTTTTTT. It yields the protein CASSPTGPNTGELFF.

The chain combines TRBV12-3 or TRBV12-4 with TRBJ2-7; D is uncertain. The CDR3 spans 12 residues. V was cut by 5 bases and J by 4 bases, with 9 bases left in between. CDR3 DNA: TGTGCCAGCAGTCCCGTCGGGTACGAGCAGTACTTC. Protein product: CASSPVGYEQYF.

This clonotype was seen only a few times. This chain joins TRBV28 and TRBJ2-7; TRBD1 is a possible D gene (6 bases). Germline-derived CDR1 and CDR2 are MDHEN and SYDVKM. The CDR3 is made up of 15 amino acids. V lost 5 bases to trimming and J lost 2 bases, with 16 bases between them. CDR3 loop: CASSPRTVLAYEQYF. In DNA form, the CDR3 reads TGTGCCAGCAGTCCCCGGACAGTCTTAGCCTACGAGCAGTACTTC.

The V and J genes are TRBV12-3 or TRBV12-4 and TRBJ2-3, with 7 bases lining up with TRBD2. CDR3 length equals 15 residues. V trimming: 2 bases; J trimming: 2 bases; junction bases outside the gene matches: 4. This chain's CDR3 is CASSLMSGVTDTQYF. CDR3 nucleotides: TGTGCCAGCAGTTTAATGAGCGGGGTCACAGATACGCAGTATTTT.

This clonotype was counted ten times or more. The chain is built from TRBV2 and TRBJ1-4, with a weak D call TRBD1 (5 bases). The germline CDR1 and CDR2 sequences are SNHLY and FYNNEI. This CDR3 is built from 14 residues. V lost 5 bases and J 5 bases, leaving 12 bases between the germline ends. The DNA of the CDR3 is TGTGCCAGCAGTTATGACAGAGCGAATGAAAAACTGTTTTTT. It yields the protein CASSYDRANEKLFF.

The rearrangement links TRBV7-2 to TRBJ1-5; weak D call: TRBD1 (6 bases). V was clipped by 1 base and J by 9 bases, with 22 bases between them. Germline values: CDR1 SGHTA, CDR2 FQGNSA. This CDR3 is 17 amino acids long. CDR3 nucleotides: TGTGCCAGCAGCTTAGAAGGGGGGTCAGTATGGCAATTGCCCCAGCATTTT. Its protein product is CASSLEGGSVWQLPQHF.

This clonotype was seen more than once but under ten times. This chain joins TRBV6-1 and TRBJ1-4; TRBD1 agrees at 7 bases. This CDR3 is 16 amino acids long. Germline CDR1 is MNHNS and CDR2 is SASEGT. The J segment lost 4 bases and the V segment lost 0 bases, leaving 5 bases of the junction unmatched. CDR3 DNA: TGTGCCAGCAGTGAAGCGCAGGACAGGCTTAATGAAAAACTGTTTTTT. Amino acids: CASSEAQDRLNEKLFF.

This clonotype was observed a handful of times. The CDR3 nucleotides are TGTGCCAGCAGCGCCTCGGGCGGGAGGCGAACCGGGGAGCTGTTTTTT. It is translated as CASSASGGRRTGELFF. The V and J genes are TRBV9 and TRBJ2-2, with 8 bases that match TRBD2. The CDR3 is 16 amino acids. Trimming cost V 3 bases and J 5 bases; bases outside gene matches: 9. Germline V gene lookup returns CDR1 SGDLS and CDR2 YYNGEE.

This clonotype was counted between two and nine times. The chain recombines TRBV6-5 with TRBJ2-7; 13 bases match TRBD2. The CDR3 covers 18 residues. V trimming: 2 bases; J trimming: 2 bases; junction bases outside the gene matches: 9. Germline CDR1 MNHEY, CDR2 SVGAGI. CDR3 DNA: TGTGCCAGCAGTTACCGATTGACTAGCGGGAGGACACCCTACGAGCAGTACTTC. Protein product: CASSYRLTSGRTPYEQYF.

The chain couples TRBV12-3 or TRBV12-4 to TRBJ2-2; D is perhaps TRBD1 (5 bases). The CDR3 runs 16 residues. Trimming took off 3 bases at V and 6 bases at J, with 17 bases between the two ends. Written as DNA, the CDR3 is TGTGCCAGCAGTTTTAGGGGTAGAGCCTCGGCCGGGGAGCTGTTTTTT. Its translation: CASSFRGRASAGELFF.

The chain has TRBV10-3 and TRBJ2-7, with 8 bases matching TRBD1. The V gene end was trimmed by 2 bases and the J gene end by 2 bases; junction bases not matched to a gene: 2. The CDR3 spans 14 residues. CDR1 is ENHRY, CDR2 SYGVKD, per germline. The CDR3 nucleotides are TGTGCCATCAGTGAGACAGGGGGAACCTACGAGCAGTACTTC. This gives the protein CAISETGGTYEQYF.

The chain is built from TRBV11-1 and TRBJ2-1, with TRBD1 matching 9 bases. The ends lost 5 bases at V and 5 bases at J; junction bases unmatched: 10. From germline, CDR1 is SGHAT and CDR2 FQDESV (reference sequence). This CDR3 is 16 amino acids long. This CDR3 reads CASSPRDRDIDNEQFF. CDR3 nucleotide sequence: TGTGCCAGCAGCCCGAGGGACAGGGATATCGACAATGAGCAGTTCTTC.

This chain connects TRBV29-1 to TRBJ2-1, with TRBD2 matching 9 bases. The CDR3 extends over 15 amino acids. CDR1 is SQVTM, CDR2 ANQGSEA, per germline. The V gene end was trimmed by 5 bases and the J gene end by 0 bases; junction bases not matched to a gene: 5. CDR3 DNA sequence: TGCAGCGTTTTGGCGGGAGGGCCCTCCTACAATGAGCAGTTCTTC. It yields the protein CSVLAGGPSYNEQFF.